Below, 30 T cell receptor beta chains from the same sample are listed, as sequenced in a study of T cells in localized non-small cell lung cancer. The method was immunoSEQ multiplex PCR; TCRdb's version includes in-frame clones alone and lacks a portion of them. The table records tens of thousands of clones, approximately 80% of them present only once. Source: peripheral blood, taken before any cancer treatment. Receptors were obtained from a female donor older than 55 with stage II squamous cell lung carcinoma.

The V gene is TRBV7-3, the J gene TRBJ2-1; 8 bases line up with TRBD2. Germline CDR1 and CDR2: SGHTA and FQGTGA. The CDR3 totals 14 residues. Losses at the gene ends were 8 bases for V and 7 bases for J; bases not matched to a gene: 10. CDR3 sequence: CASGTSFGRNEQFF. The CDR3 coding sequence is TGTGCCAGCGGGACTAGTTTTGGTAGGAATGAGCAGTTCTTC.

The CDR3 sequence: CASSLPGRNTEAFF. CDR3 sequence (DNA): TGCGCCAGCAGTTTACCAGGGCGGAACACTGAAGCTTTCTTT. The chain joins TRBV5-1 to TRBJ1-1, with D maybe TRBD1 (5 bases). The V gene lost 5 bases and the J gene lost 1 base, with 12 bases spanning the gap. The CDR3 contains 14 residues. The germline V gene encodes CDR1 SGHRS and CDR2 YFSETQ.

V usage is TRBV29-1 and J usage is TRBJ2-7; D is unclear. CDR1 is SQVTM and CDR2 is ANQGSEA in the germline V gene. The CDR3 sequence is 13 residues long. V was shortened by 8 bases and J by 1 base, with 15 bases between the two germline ends. The CDR3 spells CSPIPQKSYEQYF. In DNA form, the CDR3 reads TGCAGCCCAATACCCCAGAAGTCCTACGAGCAGTACTTC.

J is TRBJ2-3 and V is TRBV4-3, with D tentatively TRBD1 (6 bases). CDR3 size: 17 residues. In germline, CDR1 is LGHNA, CDR2 YSLEER. The germline V and J ends were trimmed by 4 bases and 1 base, with 18 bases remaining between them. The CDR3 DNA follows: TGCGCCAGCAGCCGCGACAGGAGTGGGTTCGGCACAGATACGCAGTATTTT. This encodes CASSRDRSGFGTDTQYF.

The chain links TRBV9 to TRBJ2-2; D is ambiguous. Trimming shortened V by 0 bases and J by 6 bases, and 0 bases separated the two germline ends. Germline V gives CDR1 SGDLS, CDR2 YYNGEE. The CDR3 loop spans 11 amino acids. The CDR3 nucleotides read TGTGCCAGCAGCGTAGCCGGGGAGCTGTTTTTT. It yields the protein CASSVAGELFF.

This clone has a single count. J is TRBJ1-2 and V is TRBV19, with TRBD1 matching over 10 bases. V lost 5 bases and J lost 2; bases outside the gene matches: 5. The germline V gene encodes CDR1 LNHDA and CDR2 SQIVND (reference sequence). CDR3 size: 15 residues. CDR3 region: CASSPTGGGNYGYTF. The CDR3 DNA follows: TGTGCCAGTAGTCCGACAGGGGGCGGCAACTATGGCTACACCTTC.

V and J are TRBV9 and TRBJ2-1; D is possibly TRBD1 (5 bases). Germline V lookup: CDR1 SGDLS, CDR2 YYNGEE. This CDR3 is 16 amino acids long. V lost 0 bases, J lost 6 bases, and 16 bases lay in between. The CDR3 region is CASSVEGQGGRNEQFF. CDR3 nucleotides: TGTGCCAGCAGCGTAGAAGGGCAGGGCGGACGCAATGAGCAGTTCTTC.

This clone was observed a handful of times. The rearrangement uses TRBV6-6 and TRBJ1-2; 9 nucleotides line up with TRBD1. The J segment lost 7 bases and the V segment lost 6 bases, leaving 6 bases of the junction unmatched. Germline V gene lookup returns CDR1 MNHNY and CDR2 SVGAGI (reference sequence). This CDR3 is 13 amino acids long. The CDR3 region is CASSEQGARGYTF. CDR3 nucleotide sequence: TGTGCCAGCAGCGAACAGGGGGCGCGTGGCTACACCTTC.

The rearrangement joins TRBV29-1 to TRBJ2-4; TRBD1 matches at 9 bases. V shed 7 bases, J shed 1 base, and the junction held 5 bases outside the gene matches. The V gene's germline CDR1 is SQVTM and CDR2 ANQGSEA. CDR3 size: 14 residues. The CDR3 is CSARTGEAKNIQYF. The CDR3 coding sequence is TGCAGCGCTCGGACAGGGGAGGCCAAAAACATTCAGTACTTC.

V is TRBV4-1 and J is TRBJ1-1, with a weak D call TRBD1 (5 bases). The CDR3 runs to 14 residues. CDR1 is MGHRA and CDR2 is YSYEKL in the germline V gene. Trimming took off 1 base at V and 5 bases at J, with 11 bases between the two ends. The CDR3 DNA follows: TGCGCCAGCAGCCAAGGGGGGATAGAGACTGAAGCTTTCTTT. Encoded protein: CASSQGGIETEAFF.

This clone is medium-sized within its sample. The chain has TRBV4-1 and TRBJ2-7; D remains ambiguous. Trimming took off 3 bases at V and 2 bases at J, with 20 bases between the two ends. This CDR3 is 17 amino acids long. Germline CDR1 and CDR2: MGHRA and YSYEKL. The DNA for the CDR3 is TGCGCCAGCAGCCACGCACAAGGGTTCCCGGTTACCTACGAGCAGTACTTC. Its translation is CASSHAQGFPVTYEQYF.

This clone was detected a few times. The same CDR3 can be traced to other DNA sequences in this sample. The J gene is TRBJ1-4, the V gene TRBV7-8; no clear D. Germline V gives CDR1 SGHVS, CDR2 FQNEAQ. There are 13 residues in the CDR3. V lost 5 bases to trimming and J lost 6 bases, with 10 bases between them. The CDR3 sequence is CASSPGWDEKLFF. Written as DNA, the CDR3 is TGTGCCAGCAGCCCCGGTTGGGATGAAAAACTGTTTTTT.

CDR3 DNA: TGTGCCAGCAGCGCGGGACCCACGTTAGCGGAGACCCAGTACTTC. Its protein is CASSAGPTLAETQYF. The gene calls are TRBV5-6 and TRBJ2-5; a weak D match, TRBD2 (6 bases). The V end lost 4 bases, the J end lost 5 bases, and 18 bases lay between the germline ends. The V gene's germline CDR1 is SGHDT and CDR2 YYEEEE. The CDR3 sequence is 15 residues long.

The chain uses TRBV6-1 and TRBJ2-1; D is possibly TRBD1 (5 bases). Trimming cost V 6 bases and J 5 bases, with 8 bases left between them. Germline lookup yields CDR1 MNHNS and CDR2 SASEGT. This CDR3 region has 12 residues. In DNA form, the CDR3 reads TGTGCCAGCAGGACAGCAGACAATGAGCAGTTCTTC. As protein: CASRTADNEQFF.

This chain uses TRBV7-6 with TRBJ2-7; D gene ambiguous. This CDR3 comprises 14 residues. V lost 1 base and J lost 3, with 10 bases in between. Germline V CDR1 and CDR2: SGHVS, FNYEAQ. The CDR3 bases are TGTGCCAGCAGCTTAGGTATTGGAAACTACGAGCAGTACTTC. It encodes CASSLGIGNYEQYF.

This clone was detected once. The V and J genes are TRBV19 and TRBJ1-5; the match to TRBD1 covers 7 bases. The CDR3 is made up of 17 amino acids. In germline, CDR1 is LNHDA, CDR2 SQIVND (reference sequence). V trimming: 3 bases; J trimming: 1 base; junction bases outside the gene matches: 9. The DNA of the CDR3 is TGTGCCAGTAGTATCACCCGAGACAGGGCGAGCAATCAGCCCCAGCATTTT. Translation: CASSITRDRASNQPQHF.

The chain uses TRBV12-5 and TRBJ2-1; D is unclear. This CDR3 is 11 amino acids long. The V end was cut by 7 bases, the J end by 7 bases, with 8 bases between. Per the germline V gene, CDR1 is LGHNT and CDR2 is FRNRAP. CDR3 nucleotides: TGTGCTAGTGCCATAGGGAATGAGCAGTTCTTC. The encoded protein is CASAIGNEQFF. Variable domain in full (rest from reference TRBV12-5 and TRBJ2-1): DARVTQTPRHKVTEMGQEVTMRCQPILGHNTVFWYRQTMMQGLELLAYFRNRAPLDDSGMPKDRFSAEMPDATLATLKIQPSEPRDSAVYFCASAIGNEQFFGPGTRLTVL.

The table lists this clone with a few counts. The chain couples TRBV19 to TRBJ1-5; TRBD1 matches 10 bases. Germline assignment: CDR1 LNHDA and CDR2 SQIVND (reference sequence). The CDR3 sequence is 16 residues long. Losses at the gene ends were 4 bases for V and 2 bases for J; bases not matched to a gene: 5. Here the CDR3 DNA reads TGTGCCAGTAGTAACTCCGGGACAGGGGGCAATCAGCCCCAGCATTTT. Encoded protein: CASSNSGTGGNQPQHF. The full variable domain, rest sourced from reference TRBV19 and TRBJ1-5, is DGGITQSPKYLFRKEGQNVTLSCEQNLNHDAMYWYRQDPGQGLRLIYYSQIVNDFQKGDIAEGYSVSREKKESFPLTVTSAQKNPTAFYLCASSNSGTGGNQPQHFGDGTRLSIL.

In DNA form, the CDR3 reads TGTGCCAGCAGCGTCTCGGGACAGGGCGCTGAAGCTTTCTTT. Protein product: CASSVSGQGAEAFF. The V call is TRBV9, the J call TRBJ1-1; TRBD1 aligns across 9 bases. V lost 2 bases, J lost 6 bases, and 5 bases stayed unmatched. The CDR3 is made up of 14 amino acids. Germline V gene lookup returns CDR1 SGDLS and CDR2 YYNGEE.

The chain carries TRBV2 and TRBJ2-1; the D call may be TRBD1 or TRBD2 (6 bases each). CDR1 is SNHLY and CDR2 is FYNNEI in the germline V gene. This CDR3 region has 15 residues. V gave up 6 bases and J gave up 3 bases, with 15 bases separating them. The CDR3 DNA is TGTGCCAGCAGCGGCCCCGGGGGCCTCTACAATGAGCAGTTCTTC. The encoded protein is CASSGPGGLYNEQFF. Full variable domain (outside the CDR3, taken from reference TRBV2 and TRBJ2-1): EPEVTQTPSHQVTQMGQEVILRCVPISNHLYFYWYRQILGQKVEFLVSFYNNEISEKSEIFDDQFSVERPDGSNFTLKIRSTKLEDSAMYFCASSGPGGLYNEQFFGPGTRLTVL.

The gene calls are TRBV19 and TRBJ1-5; 9 nucleotides line up with TRBD1. This CDR3 is 14 amino acids long. With V trimmed by 5 bases and J by 7 bases, 6 bases remained unmatched. Germline lookup yields CDR1 LNHDA and CDR2 SQIVND (reference sequence). The chain's CDR3 is CASSVTGGNQPQHF. DNA of the CDR3: TGTGCCAGTAGTGTGACAGGGGGGAACCAGCCCCAGCATTTT.

Turning to this clone: A junction end diverges from the germline sequence, so it may reflect a read error. V and J are TRBV7-7 and TRBJ2-3, with 9 bases that match TRBD2. Per germline, CDR1 SSHAT and CDR2 FNYEAQ (reference sequence). The CDR3 totals 17 residues. DNA of the CDR3: TGTGCTAGCAGCTTTTCGAGTAGCGGGGGAAGCACAGATACGCAGTATTTT. Translation: CASSFSSSGGSTDTQYF.

The J gene is TRBJ2-7, the V gene TRBV2; possibly TRBD1 for D (7 bases). The CDR3 runs 12 residues. Trimming took 6 bases from V and 4 from J, leaving 10 bases between them. Germline-derived CDR1 and CDR2 are SNHLY and FYNNEI. The CDR3 is CASRSGGYEQYF. DNA for the CDR3: TGTGCCAGCAGGTCAGGGGGGTACGAGCAGTACTTC.

The chain is built from TRBV6-5 and TRBJ2-2; TRBD1 matches at 12 bases. In germline, CDR1 is MNHEY, CDR2 SVGAGI. The CDR3 has 15 amino acids. J was trimmed by 7 bases and V by 7 bases; bases with no gene match: 7. The CDR3 nucleotides read TGTGCCAGCAAATGGGACAGGGGGCTCAACGGGGAGCTGTTTTTT. Its protein product is CASKWDRGLNGELFF.

The chain couples TRBV12-5 to TRBJ2-1; D is possibly TRBD2 (6 bases). V was pared by 4 bases and J by 5 bases, with 12 bases between. The germline gives CDR1 LGHNT, CDR2 FRNRAP. This CDR3 is built from 14 residues. The chain's CDR3 is CASGSRRGNNEQFF. CDR3 bases: TGTGCTAGTGGTTCCCGGCGGGGAAACAATGAGCAGTTCTTC.

The chain links TRBV6-1 to TRBJ2-3; 9 bases fit TRBD2. This CDR3 contains 17 residues. CDR1 MNHNS and CDR2 SASEGT come from the germline V gene. Losses at the gene ends were 4 bases for V and 7 bases for J; bases not matched to a gene: 15. The CDR3: CASSVNWGSGGIHTQYF. The CDR3 DNA is TGTGCCAGCAGTGTCAATTGGGGTAGCGGGGGCATACATACGCAGTATTTT.

The gene calls are TRBV19 and TRBJ2-2; possibly TRBD2 for D (5 bases). Germline CDR1 and CDR2: LNHDA and SQIVND (reference sequence). The CDR3 runs 12 residues. V was cut by 7 bases and J by 6 bases, with 9 bases left in between. DNA for the CDR3: TGTGCCAGTACCGCCGGGGCCGGGGAGCTGTTTTTT. Protein product: CASTAGAGELFF.

V and J are TRBV5-1 and TRBJ2-7; 8 nucleotides agree with TRBD2. Germline assignment: CDR1 SGHRS and CDR2 YFSETQ. CDR3 length equals 14 residues. The V gene end was trimmed by 5 bases and the J gene end by 2 bases; junction bases not matched to a gene: 6. The CDR3, as DNA: TGCGCCAGCAGTCCTACGGGACTAGCCTACGAGCAGTACTTC. It encodes CASSPTGLAYEQYF.

This clone is labeled medium-sized. The V gene is TRBV6-1, the J gene TRBJ1-4, with D perhaps matching TRBD1 (5 bases). CDR1 and CDR2 from the germline V gene are MNHNS and SASEGT. V was pared by 6 bases and J by 8 bases, with 10 bases between. CDR3 length equals 12 residues. This CDR3 is CASSRAGEKLFF. CDR3 DNA: TGTGCCAGCAGCAGGGCAGGAGAAAAACTGTTTTTT.

This rearrangement joins TRBV6-1 to TRBJ2-7, with D perhaps TRBD1 (5 bases). The CDR3 totals 18 residues. Trimming left V 2 bases short and J 0 bases short, with 20 bases between. Germline-derived CDR1 and CDR2 are MNHNS and SASEGT. The CDR3 DNA sequence: TGTGCCAGCAGTGAATCGGTCTTACGGCAGGGCAGCTCCTACGAGCAGTACTTC. Encoded protein: CASSESVLRQGSSYEQYF.